The rows below give T cell receptor beta chains drawn from one sample of a study of control samples from healthy donors and cancer patients. Sequencing was performed with immunoSEQ multiplex PCR; in TCRdb, only in-frame clones are kept and a portion is missing. The sample lists around 140,000 clones; 92% were seen once. The sequencing input was blood. These receptors were obtained from a woman aged 45-65 years in good health. CDR3s leave out the opening cysteine and the closing phenylalanine or tryptophan. A D gene is named only where the DNA matches it firmly.

d_call,j_call,v_call,cdr3_aa
-,TRBJ1-3,TRBV6-5,ASSYTPGTSGNTIY
-,TRBJ1-1,TRBV29-1,SAAIIGTEAF
-,TRBJ1-2,TRBV7-9,ASSAGASDGYT
TRBD1,TRBJ1-2,TRBV6-5,ASAQGADYGYT
-,TRBJ1-1,TRBV10-1,ASSESIVNTEAF
TRBD1,TRBJ2-6,TRBV9,ASSVTGIGANVLT
-,TRBJ1-2,TRBV9,ASRKMGASDGYT
-,TRBJ2-2,TRBV11-3,ASSPLGQGGTGELF
-,TRBJ1-2,TRBV5-1,ASSLGLTDNYGYT
-,TRBJ2-7,TRBV5-4,ASSLDQYEQY
-,TRBJ1-5,TRBV25-1,ASSELGDNQPQH
-,TRBJ1-5,TRBV3-1/TRBV3-2,ASSQAGAPQPQH
-,TRBJ1-6,TRBV6-6,ASSYDWGQNSPLH
-,TRBJ2-4,TRBV2,ASSLKGQGGNIQY
-,TRBJ2-7,TRBV9,ASSVGPPSDEQY
-,TRBJ1-1,TRBV6-5,ASSYYGPNTEAF
TRBD2,TRBJ2-2,TRBV10-2,ASSEGLAGGLSPPGELF
-,TRBJ1-3,TRBV6-6,ASSYGSDSGNTIY
-,TRBJ2-3,TRBV20-1,SAIFGDTQY
TRBD2,TRBJ2-7,TRBV5-1,ASSFARTPWDGRRARAAYEQY
-,TRBJ1-1,TRBV5-1,ASSRGESTEAF
-,TRBJ2-1,TRBV18,ASSPPKRATWGEQF
-,TRBJ1-2,TRBV7-9,ASSPDVAYGYT
TRBD1,TRBJ1-5,TRBV7-9,ASSKGGTGVGNQPQH
-,TRBJ1-1,TRBV5-1,ASGAREGEAF
TRBD1,TRBJ2-7,TRBV5-4,ASSQGQGSFEQY